The rows below give T cell receptor beta chains drawn from one sample of a study of CD8 T cells in ankylosing spondylitis. TCRdb independently ran MiXCR on the 5' RACE reads; one entry per CDR3 protein. Of 350,000 or so distinct CDR3 sequences detected, about 14% appear once; the ten largest clones hold about 1%. The specimen was blood, either unsorted or a sorted T cell fraction (not recorded which). The receptors were sampled from a male donor with ankylosing spondylitis or in good health (not recorded which). Both conserved end residues are part of each CDR3. Each record gives: J gene, clone size, V gene, CDR3 protein. Rows may omit the clone size; those that give it use once, few, many or a size class.

>TRBJ2-2|few|TRBV5-1
CASSYGLKVVSGELFF
>TRBJ2-5|once|TRBV7-8
CASSPRTSGGEETQYF
>TRBJ1-4|NA|TRBV7-9
CASSPTAQGEKLFF
>TRBJ1-1|NA|TRBV29-1
CSVELPEKNTEAFF
>TRBJ2-1|NA|TRBV6-4
CASSDSGRARNEQFF
>TRBJ2-7|NA|TRBV20-1
CSAEGLAGYEQYF
>TRBJ2-2|many|TRBV25-1
CASSETGTNTGELFF
>TRBJ2-2|NA|TRBV5-5
CASSFLSGTASNTGELFF
>TRBJ2-1|NA|TRBV14
CASSQGTSGRVLHNEQFF
>TRBJ1-1|few|TRBV5-1
CASSSLGQGSTEAFF
>TRBJ1-2|NA|TRBV12-3/TRBV12-4
CASSFTGTDYGYTF
>TRBJ2-1|NA|TRBV6-5
CASSLLRGAPSYNEQFF
>TRBJ2-1|NA|TRBV10-3
CAISESRGRAKDNEQFF
>TRBJ1-4|many|TRBV12-3/TRBV12-4
CASSLLREKLFF
>TRBJ1-1|few|TRBV29-1
CSVEPNTEAFF
>TRBJ2-1|many|TRBV29-1
CSVDFLVINEQFF
>TRBJ2-3|NA|TRBV20-1
CSARSAGRLTDTQYF
>TRBJ2-7|few|TRBV27
CASSRLAGGIYEQYF
>TRBJ2-1|NA|TRBV6-5
CASRGSGHEQFF
>TRBJ2-1|NA|TRBV5-1
CASSLLAGGPGEQFF
>TRBJ2-1|NA|TRBV4-1
CASSPGQGPPSSYNEQFF
>TRBJ2-7|NA|TRBV3-1
CASSQVNLGEQYF
>TRBJ2-3|few|TRBV5-1
CASSRDSLTDTQYF
>TRBJ2-1|NA|TRBV12-3/TRBV12-4
CASSLLSGSSYNEQFF
>TRBJ2-5|NA|TRBV7-8
CASGPGQTIETQYF
>TRBJ2-3|NA|TRBV6-6
CATIDSNTDTQYF
>TRBJ1-1|NA|TRBV10-2
CASSEPGQGNTEAFF
>TRBJ2-2|NA|TRBV30
CAWKRVTGELFF
>TRBJ2-5|few|TRBV12-3/TRBV12-4
CASSFEGKGTQYF
>TRBJ2-1|few|TRBV19
CASSTLPGHHNEQFF
>TRBJ2-3|NA|TRBV20-1
CSARAPADTQYF